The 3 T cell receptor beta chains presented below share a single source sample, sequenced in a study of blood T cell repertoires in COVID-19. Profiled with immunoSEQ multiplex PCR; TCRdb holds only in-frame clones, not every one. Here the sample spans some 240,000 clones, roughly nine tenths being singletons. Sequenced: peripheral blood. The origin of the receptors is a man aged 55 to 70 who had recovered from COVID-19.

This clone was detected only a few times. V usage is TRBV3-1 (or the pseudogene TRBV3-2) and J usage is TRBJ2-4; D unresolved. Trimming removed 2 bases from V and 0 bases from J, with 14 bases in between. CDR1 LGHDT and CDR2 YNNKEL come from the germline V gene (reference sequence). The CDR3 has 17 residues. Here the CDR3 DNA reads TGTGCCAGCAGCCAAAAATCGACATTACTAGCCAAAAACATTCAGTACTTC. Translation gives CASSQKSTLLAKNIQYF.

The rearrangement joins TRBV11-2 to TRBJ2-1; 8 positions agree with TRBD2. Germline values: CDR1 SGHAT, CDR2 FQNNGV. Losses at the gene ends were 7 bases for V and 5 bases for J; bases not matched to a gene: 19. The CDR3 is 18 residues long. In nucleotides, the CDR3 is TGTGCCAGCACCATCGTTTCGACGGGCGGGGGGTTCAACAATGAGCAGTTCTTC. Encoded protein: CASTIVSTGGGFNNEQFF.

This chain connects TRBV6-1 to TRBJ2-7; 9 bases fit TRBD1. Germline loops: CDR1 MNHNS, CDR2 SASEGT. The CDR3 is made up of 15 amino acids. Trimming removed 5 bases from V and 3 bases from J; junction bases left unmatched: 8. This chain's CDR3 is CASSPRTGERYEQYV. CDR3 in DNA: TGTGCCAGCAGTCCCCGGACAGGGGAGCGCTACGAGCAGTACGTC.